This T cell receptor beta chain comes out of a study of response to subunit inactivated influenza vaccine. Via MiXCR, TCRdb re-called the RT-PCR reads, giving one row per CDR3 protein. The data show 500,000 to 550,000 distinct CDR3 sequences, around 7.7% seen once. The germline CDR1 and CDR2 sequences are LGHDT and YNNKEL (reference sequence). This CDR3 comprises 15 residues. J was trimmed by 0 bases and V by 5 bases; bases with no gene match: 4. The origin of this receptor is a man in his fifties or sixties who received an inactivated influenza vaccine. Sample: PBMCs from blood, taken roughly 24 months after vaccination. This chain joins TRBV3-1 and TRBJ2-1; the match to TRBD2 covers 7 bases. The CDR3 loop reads CASSMLAVSYNEQFF. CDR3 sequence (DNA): TGTGCCAGCAGCATGCTAGCGGTCTCCTACAATGAGCAGTTCTTC.